Presented here are 5 T cell receptor beta chains from one specimen sequenced in a study of regulatory T cells in long-lasting Graves disease. Described time point: persistent/refractory GD, antithyroid drugs over 5 years with positive TRAb. Extracted RNA from PBMCs served as the source of the TCR library. According to the study, TCR beta libraries were built with iRepertoire HTBI primers and CDR3-region Arm-PCR. TCRdb re-analysed the multiplex PCR reads in MiXCR, keeping a single row per CDR3 protein. This table holds roughly 450,000 distinct CDR3 sequences, roughly 22% found once. Source: peripheral blood mononuclear cells (PBMCs), taken when the disease was refractory, from a patient treated with antithyroid drugs. The receptor source for this set is a female donor with Graves disease.

CDR3 residues: CASSLIAGVGNNEQFF. CDR3 DNA sequence: TGTGCCAGCAGCTTAATAGCGGGAGTAGGGAACAATGAGCAGTTCTTC. The chain employs TRBV7-3 and TRBJ2-1; 9 positions match TRBD2. Germline CDR1 SGHTA, CDR2 FQGTGA. The length of the CDR3 is 16 residues. J lost 5 bases, V lost 1 base, and 6 bases had no gene match.

Many counts were recorded for this clonotype. The rearrangement links TRBV27 to TRBJ1-1, with 8 bases identical to TRBD1. J lost 5 bases, V lost 4 bases, and 3 bases had no gene match. The CDR3 has 13 residues. Germline values: CDR1 MNHEY, CDR2 SMNVEV (reference sequence). The CDR3 sequence: CASSWTGRTEAFF. In nucleotides, the CDR3 is TGTGCCAGCAGTTGGACAGGGAGGACTGAAGCTTTCTTT.

This clonotype was detected many times. The chain couples TRBV28 to TRBJ2-5; 11 nucleotides align to TRBD2. Germline CDR1 and CDR2: MDHEN and SYDVKM. After removal of 1 base from V and 0 bases from J, the junction contained 7 bases not matched to a gene. The CDR3 spans 18 residues. In nucleotides, the CDR3 is TGTGCCAGCAGTTTATATTCTAGCGGGAGGACCAACCAAGAGACCCAGTACTTC. This encodes CASSLYSSGRTNQETQYF. The variable domain in full, completed from reference TRBV28 and TRBJ2-5, reads DVKVTQSSRYLVKRTGEKVFLECVQDMDHENMFWYRQDPGLGLRLIYFSYDVKMKEKGDIPEGYSVSREKKERFSLILESASTNQTSMYLCASSLYSSGRTNQETQYFGPGTRLLVL.

V usage is TRBV5-1 and J usage is TRBJ2-7, with TRBD1 matching over 12 bases. Germline lookup yields CDR1 SGHRS and CDR2 YFSETQ. Trimming at V came to 3 bases and at J to 2 bases, leaving 9 bases not matched to a gene. The CDR3 length is 17 residues. CDR3 DNA: TGCGCCAGCAGCTCTTCCGGGACAGGGGGCACCGCCTACGAGCAGTACTTC. Amino acids: CASSSSGTGGTAYEQYF.

In this sample, this clonotype turned up many times. The chain is built from TRBV12-3 or TRBV12-4 and TRBJ2-2; D not certain. The CDR3 is made up of 14 amino acids. Trimming pared 1 base from V and 5 bases from J, leaving 8 bases between. CDR3: CASSLVDGTGELFF. CDR3 DNA: TGTGCCAGCAGTTTAGTTGACGGAACCGGGGAGCTGTTTTTT.